Listed below are T cell receptor beta chains from one sample, sequenced in a study of T cell repertoires in cytomegalovirus infection. TCRdb analysed the reads with MiXCR anew, one entry per CDR3 protein. The profile shows under 350,000 distinct CDR3 sequences, more than 9% of them singletons. Source material: PBMCs. The receptors shown here come from a human donor in good health (CMV status not recorded). Some clones in this sample may be carry-over from other donors' samples. The CDR3 runs from the conserved cysteine through the conserved F or W. The order of the fields is clone size, D gene, V gene, J gene, CDR3 protein, CDR3 DNA. The D gene is left open where the match is weak. Expanded clones are given a class, and other clones once, few, many or no size at all.

clone_size: many
d_call: .
v_call: TRBV6-2/TRBV6-3
j_call: TRBJ1-6
cdr3_aa: CASTKGGRANSPLHF
cdr3_nt: TGTGCCAGCACCAAGGGTGGTCGTGCGAATTCACCCCTCCACTTT

clone_size: many
d_call: TRBD2
v_call: TRBV12-3/TRBV12-4
j_call: TRBJ2-6
cdr3_aa: CASRALAAGSGANVLTF
cdr3_nt: TGTGCCAGCAGGGCCCTAGCGGCCGGGTCTGGGGCCAACGTCCTGACTTTC

clone_size: many
d_call: TRBD1
v_call: TRBV7-3
j_call: TRBJ1-1
cdr3_aa: CASSLLSRGAGKNTEAFF
cdr3_nt: TGTGCCAGCAGCTTATTGAGCAGGGGGGCTGGGAAGAACACTGAAGCTTTCTTT

clone_size: many
d_call: .
v_call: TRBV7-2
j_call: TRBJ1-4
cdr3_aa: CASRRQATNEKLFF
cdr3_nt: TGTGCCAGCAGACGACAGGCAACTAATGAAAAACTGTTTTTT

clone_size: few
d_call: .
v_call: TRBV27
j_call: TRBJ1-6
cdr3_aa: CASSFREPNPNSPLHF
cdr3_nt: TGTGCCAGCAGTTTCCGGGAACCCAACCCCAATTCACCCCTCCACTTT

clone_size: .
d_call: TRBD2
v_call: TRBV6-5
j_call: TRBJ2-1
cdr3_aa: CASSLAGESYNEQFF
cdr3_nt: TGTGCCAGCAGTTTAGCGGGAGAGTCCTACAATGAGCAGTTCTTC

clone_size: many
d_call: TRBD2
v_call: TRBV7-2
j_call: TRBJ2-1
cdr3_aa: CASSPWKTSGRLWYHEQFF
cdr3_nt: TGTGCCAGCAGCCCTTGGAAGACTAGCGGGAGGTTGTGGTACCATGAGCAGTTCTTC

clone_size: .
d_call: .
v_call: TRBV7-2
j_call: TRBJ1-2
cdr3_aa: CASSKQVNYGYTF
cdr3_nt: TGTGCCAGCAGCAAACAGGTTAACTATGGCTACACCTTC

clone_size: many
d_call: .
v_call: TRBV4-2
j_call: TRBJ2-7
cdr3_aa: CASSQDLLGTRPSEQYF
cdr3_nt: TGTGCCAGCAGCCAAGATCTTCTGGGTACGAGACCTTCCGAGCAGTACTTC

clone_size: .
d_call: .
v_call: TRBV5-1
j_call: TRBJ2-7
cdr3_aa: CASSDDRYEQYF
cdr3_nt: TGCGCCAGCAGCGATGACCGCTACGAGCAGTACTTC

clone_size: many
d_call: .
v_call: TRBV7-2
j_call: TRBJ2-7
cdr3_aa: CASSLLGTYEQYF
cdr3_nt: TGTGCCAGCAGCTTATTAGGGACCTACGAGCAGTACTTC

clone_size: few
d_call: TRBD1
v_call: TRBV6-6
j_call: TRBJ1-5
cdr3_aa: CASSYTRDRVNQPQHF
cdr3_nt: TGTGCCAGCAGTTACACCCGGGACAGGGTAAATCAGCCCCAGCATTTT

clone_size: few
d_call: .
v_call: TRBV6-2/TRBV6-3
j_call: TRBJ2-1
cdr3_aa: CASSYFLVSNEQFF
cdr3_nt: TGTGCCAGCAGTTATTTCCTAGTCTCCAATGAGCAGTTCTTC

clone_size: many
d_call: TRBD2
v_call: TRBV7-2
j_call: TRBJ2-2
cdr3_aa: CASSGGGTSHTGELFF
cdr3_nt: TGTGCCAGCAGCGGGGGGGGGACCTCCCACACCGGGGAGCTGTTTTTT

clone_size: many
d_call: .
v_call: TRBV28
j_call: TRBJ1-1
cdr3_aa: CASRELYGGSTEAFF
cdr3_nt: TGTGCCAGCAGAGAACTCTACGGGGGCAGCACTGAAGCTTTCTTT

clone_size: many
d_call: .
v_call: TRBV6-2/TRBV6-3
j_call: TRBJ2-3
cdr3_aa: CASSLKWGPDTQYF
cdr3_nt: TGTGCCAGCAGCCTAAAGTGGGGCCCAGATACGCAGTATTTT

clone_size: .
d_call: TRBD1
v_call: TRBV2
j_call: TRBJ2-1
cdr3_aa: CASRKQGAANNEQFF
cdr3_nt: TGTGCCAGCAGGAAACAGGGGGCCGCCAACAATGAGCAGTTCTTC

clone_size: many
d_call: TRBD1
v_call: TRBV7-2
j_call: TRBJ2-3
cdr3_aa: CASSLMGQGTDTQYF
cdr3_nt: TGTGCCAGCAGCTTAATGGGACAGGGAACAGATACGCAGTATTTT

clone_size: few
d_call: .
v_call: TRBV5-5
j_call: TRBJ2-2
cdr3_aa: CASSVQQNTGELFF
cdr3_nt: TGTGCCAGCAGCGTACAGCAGAACACCGGGGAGCTGTTTTTT

clone_size: few
d_call: .
v_call: TRBV7-9
j_call: TRBJ2-7
cdr3_aa: CASSWGGNAEQYF
cdr3_nt: TGTGCCAGCAGCTGGGGCGGGAACGCCGAGCAGTACTTC

clone_size: .
d_call: .
v_call: TRBV11-2
j_call: TRBJ1-6
cdr3_aa: CASSPRDNSPLHF
cdr3_nt: TGTGCCAGCAGCCCCAGGGATAATTCACCCCTCCACTTT

clone_size: few
d_call: .
v_call: TRBV7-2
j_call: TRBJ2-2
cdr3_aa: CASSPRGGLATGELFF
cdr3_nt: TGTGCCAGCAGCCCCCGAGGGGGGCTCGCCACCGGGGAGCTGTTTTTT